Listed below are T cell receptor beta chains from one sample, sequenced in a study of shared clonotypes between healthy human individuals. Clones were read by immunoSEQ multiplex PCR, and TCRdb kept only the in-frame ones, dropping some. The sample includes over a million clones, about 98.5% seen only once; the top ten take 0.3% to 0.45%. Sequenced sample: naive CD4+ T cells sorted from blood. All receptors come from a young man in good health. CDR3s include the opening cysteine and the closing phenylalanine or tryptophan. The order of the fields is CDR3 protein, CDR3 DNA, V gene, J gene, D gene, clone size. A D gene is named only where the DNA matches it firmly. The size entry is marked missing in some rows and otherwise reads once, few, many or a size class.

CDR3 protein: CASKGNTRYEQYF
CDR3 DNA: TGTGCCAGCAAGGGGAATACCCGCTACGAGCAGTACTTC
V gene: TRBV7-8
J gene: TRBJ2-7
D gene: -
clone size: -

CDR3 protein: CASRDSGANVLTF
CDR3 DNA: TGTGCCAGCAGGGACTCTGGGGCCAACGTCCTGACTTTC
V gene: TRBV14
J gene: TRBJ2-6
D gene: -
clone size: once

CDR3 protein: CASRSDGYEQYF
CDR3 DNA: TGTGCCAGCAGATCTGACGGTTACGAGCAGTACTTC
V gene: TRBV28
J gene: TRBJ2-7
D gene: -
clone size: -

CDR3 protein: CAWSVPGTGILNYGYTF
CDR3 DNA: TGTGCCTGGAGTGTACCCGGGACAGGGATACTTAACTATGGCTACACCTTC
V gene: TRBV30
J gene: TRBJ1-2
D gene: TRBD1
clone size: -

CDR3 protein: CASSSRTVWETQYF
CDR3 DNA: TGTGCCAGCAGCTCTAGAACCGTTTGGGAGACCCAGTACTTC
V gene: TRBV11-2
J gene: TRBJ2-5
D gene: -
clone size: -

CDR3 protein: CASSIKSLTPSSYNEQFF
CDR3 DNA: TGTGCCAGCAGTATAAAATCGTTGACACCTAGCTCCTACAATGAGCAGTTCTTC
V gene: TRBV27
J gene: TRBJ2-1
D gene: -
clone size: -

CDR3 protein: CASSVGGGEDQPQHF
CDR3 DNA: TGTGCCAGCAGCGTAGGTGGCGGGGAGGATCAGCCCCAGCATTTT
V gene: TRBV9
J gene: TRBJ1-5
D gene: -
clone size: once

CDR3 protein: CASSIDYRGSSFF
CDR3 DNA: TGTGCCAGCAGTATCGACTACAGGGGTTCTTCGTTCTTC
V gene: TRBV6-1
J gene: TRBJ2-1
D gene: TRBD1
clone size: -

CDR3 protein: CASSYLSLRDLAYEQYF
CDR3 DNA: TGTGCCAGCAGCTACCTCAGCTTGAGGGATTTGGCCTACGAGCAGTACTTC
V gene: TRBV7-9
J gene: TRBJ2-7
D gene: -
clone size: -

CDR3 protein: CASRTGPPTNYGYTF
CDR3 DNA: TGTGCCAGCAGAACCGGGCCACCTACTAACTATGGCTACACCTTC
V gene: TRBV2
J gene: TRBJ1-2
D gene: -
clone size: -

CDR3 protein: CASSFYGMNTGELFF
CDR3 DNA: TGTGCCAGCAGCTTTTACGGGATGAACACCGGGGAGCTGTTTTTT
V gene: TRBV7-9
J gene: TRBJ2-2
D gene: -
clone size: -

CDR3 protein: CASSQEGTGFYEQYF
CDR3 DNA: TGCGCCAGCAGCCAAGAAGGGACAGGGTTTTACGAGCAGTACTTC
V gene: TRBV4-3
J gene: TRBJ2-7
D gene: TRBD1
clone size: -

CDR3 protein: CASSLGGTGTEAFF
CDR3 DNA: TGCGCCAGCAGCTTGGGGGGTACAGGCACTGAAGCTTTCTTT
V gene: TRBV5-1
J gene: TRBJ1-1
D gene: -
clone size: -

CDR3 protein: CASSVAQEIRASGRKDTGELFF
CDR3 DNA: TGTGCCAGCAGCGTAGCCCAGGAAATTCGGGCTAGCGGGAGAAAGGACACCGGGGAGCTGTTTTTT
V gene: TRBV9
J gene: TRBJ2-2
D gene: TRBD2
clone size: -

CDR3 protein: CASMGGRTVKLIENEKLFF
CDR3 DNA: TGTGCCAGCATGGGGGGGAGGACAGTAAAACTTATCGAAAATGAAAAACTGTTTTTT
V gene: TRBV2
J gene: TRBJ1-4
D gene: -
clone size: -

CDR3 protein: CASSLMGGQPQHF
CDR3 DNA: TGTGCCAGCAGCTTAATGGGTGGACAGCCCCAGCATTTT
V gene: TRBV7-9
J gene: TRBJ1-5
D gene: -
clone size: -

CDR3 protein: CASSLSRGTQYF
CDR3 DNA: TGTGCCAGCAGTTTAAGCCGTGGGACCCAGTACTTC
V gene: TRBV27
J gene: TRBJ2-5
D gene: -
clone size: -

CDR3 protein: CASSAADRGNTEAFF
CDR3 DNA: TGTGCCAGCAGCGCTGCGGACAGGGGGAACACTGAAGCTTTCTTT
V gene: TRBV5-6
J gene: TRBJ1-1
D gene: TRBD1
clone size: once

CDR3 protein: CASSEGVPEPFF
CDR3 DNA: TGTGCCAGCAGTGAAGGGGTACCGGAACCTTTCTTT
V gene: TRBV6-1
J gene: TRBJ1-1
D gene: -
clone size: once

CDR3 protein: CASSATHRGETQYF
CDR3 DNA: TGTGCCAGCTCAGCGACGCACAGGGGCGAGACCCAGTACTTC
V gene: TRBV18
J gene: TRBJ2-5
D gene: TRBD1
clone size: -

CDR3 protein: CASSMATGRHYEQYF
CDR3 DNA: TGTGCCAGTAGTATGGCGACAGGGAGACACTACGAGCAGTACTTC
V gene: TRBV19
J gene: TRBJ2-7
D gene: TRBD1
clone size: -

CDR3 protein: CASSLGQPINYEQYF
CDR3 DNA: TGCGCCAGCAGCTTGGGACAGCCTATTAACTACGAGCAGTACTTC
V gene: TRBV5-1
J gene: TRBJ2-7
D gene: -
clone size: -

CDR3 protein: CASSLDSSNTEAFF
CDR3 DNA: TGCGCCAGCAGCTTGGACAGTTCGAACACTGAAGCTTTCTTT
V gene: TRBV5-1
J gene: TRBJ1-1
D gene: -
clone size: -

CDR3 protein: CASETTGRTDTQYF
CDR3 DNA: TGTGCCAGCGAAACGACAGGAAGGACAGATACGCAGTATTTT
V gene: TRBV6-1
J gene: TRBJ2-3
D gene: -
clone size: -

CDR3 protein: CASSDPTSGTRFF
CDR3 DNA: TGCGCCAGCAGTGACCCGACTAGCGGGACCCGGTTCTTC
V gene: TRBV10-2
J gene: TRBJ2-1
D gene: TRBD2
clone size: -

CDR3 protein: CASGNRGHDEQYF
CDR3 DNA: TGCGCCAGCGGAAACAGGGGGCATGACGAGCAGTACTTC
V gene: TRBV5-1
J gene: TRBJ2-7
D gene: TRBD1
clone size: -

CDR3 protein: CASRRTGNTEAFF
CDR3 DNA: TGCGCCAGCAGGCGGACAGGGAACACTGAAGCTTTCTTT
V gene: TRBV4-3
J gene: TRBJ1-1
D gene: TRBD1
clone size: -

CDR3 protein: CASSALATGELFF
CDR3 DNA: TGTGCCAGTAGTGCCCTCGCTACCGGGGAGCTGTTTTTT
V gene: TRBV19
J gene: TRBJ2-2
D gene: -
clone size: -

CDR3 protein: CASGLSGEAGYTF
CDR3 DNA: TGTGCTAGTGGTTTGTCCGGAGAGGCTGGCTACACCTTC
V gene: TRBV12-5
J gene: TRBJ1-2
D gene: -
clone size: -

CDR3 protein: CASSPRLSNEQFF
CDR3 DNA: TGTGCCAGTAGTCCCCGACTGAGCAATGAGCAGTTCTTC
V gene: TRBV19
J gene: TRBJ2-1
D gene: -
clone size: -

CDR3 protein: CASSEKQGYEQYF
CDR3 DNA: TGTGCCAGCAGTGAGAAGCAGGGTTACGAGCAGTACTTC
V gene: TRBV11-3
J gene: TRBJ2-7
D gene: -
clone size: once

CDR3 protein: CASSQDRDRINRLFF
CDR3 DNA: TGCGCCAGCAGCCAAGATCGGGACCGCATAAATCGACTGTTTTTT
V gene: TRBV4-1
J gene: TRBJ1-4
D gene: -
clone size: -

CDR3 protein: CASSPGGRGYNEQFF
CDR3 DNA: TGTGCCAGCTCACCGGGCGGGAGGGGATACAATGAGCAGTTCTTC
V gene: TRBV18
J gene: TRBJ2-1
D gene: TRBD2
clone size: -

CDR3 protein: CASSLGLTGLYEQYF
CDR3 DNA: TGTGCCAGCAGTCTAGGTTTGACAGGACTCTACGAGCAGTACTTC
V gene: TRBV28
J gene: TRBJ2-7
D gene: -
clone size: -

CDR3 protein: CASSSGRETEAFF
CDR3 DNA: TGTGCCAGCAGCTCCGGGAGGGAAACTGAAGCTTTCTTT
V gene: TRBV7-2
J gene: TRBJ1-1
D gene: -
clone size: -

CDR3 protein: CAGQSGGVGYNEQFF
CDR3 DNA: TGTGCCGGCCAATCAGGGGGCGTTGGATACAATGAGCAGTTCTTC
V gene: TRBV6-5
J gene: TRBJ2-1
D gene: TRBD1
clone size: -

CDR3 protein: CASRLDGLPPNKNQPQHF
CDR3 DNA: TGTGCAAGTCGCTTAGATGGGCTACCGCCGAACAAAAATCAGCCCCAGCATTTT
V gene: TRBV12-2
J gene: TRBJ1-5
D gene: -
clone size: -

CDR3 protein: CASSTGTAIYEQYF
CDR3 DNA: TGTGCCAGCAGCACGGGAACAGCGATTTACGAGCAGTACTTC
V gene: TRBV21-1
J gene: TRBJ2-7
D gene: -
clone size: -

CDR3 protein: CASSYQGTGELFF
CDR3 DNA: TGTGCCAGCAGTTATCAGGGTACCGGGGAGCTGTTTTTT
V gene: TRBV2
J gene: TRBJ2-2
D gene: -
clone size: -

CDR3 protein: CSVRRTTGASTGELFF
CDR3 DNA: TGCAGCGTCAGACGGACGACAGGAGCCAGCACCGGGGAGCTGTTTTTT
V gene: TRBV29-1
J gene: TRBJ2-2
D gene: -
clone size: -

CDR3 protein: CASSLVPGGPSHAYNEQFF
CDR3 DNA: TGCGCCAGCAGCTTGGTCCCGGGAGGGCCGTCCCACGCCTACAATGAGCAGTTCTTC
V gene: TRBV5-1
J gene: TRBJ2-1
D gene: TRBD2
clone size: -

CDR3 protein: CASSSLRQGRPEAFF
CDR3 DNA: TGTGCCAGCAGCTCACTGAGACAGGGACGGCCTGAAGCTTTCTTT
V gene: TRBV5-8
J gene: TRBJ1-1
D gene: TRBD1
clone size: -

CDR3 protein: CASSIDRYSNQPQHF
CDR3 DNA: TGTGCCAGTAGTATAGACAGATATAGCAATCAGCCCCAGCATTTT
V gene: TRBV19
J gene: TRBJ1-5
D gene: -
clone size: -

CDR3 protein: CASSPLRTEAFF
CDR3 DNA: TGTGCCAGCAGCCCCCTTAGGACTGAAGCTTTCTTT
V gene: TRBV7-8
J gene: TRBJ1-1
D gene: -
clone size: -

CDR3 protein: CASSLDIPNEKLFF
CDR3 DNA: TGCGCCAGCAGCTTGGACATTCCGAATGAAAAACTGTTTTTT
V gene: TRBV5-1
J gene: TRBJ1-4
D gene: -
clone size: -

CDR3 protein: CSSKEGMSEQYF
CDR3 DNA: TGCAGCTCCAAAGAAGGGATGTCAGAGCAGTACTTC
V gene: TRBV29-1
J gene: TRBJ2-7
D gene: -
clone size: -

CDR3 protein: CASSPPSGRVFGELFF
CDR3 DNA: TGTGCCAGCTCCCCCCCAAGCGGGAGGGTTTTCGGGGAGCTGTTTTTT
V gene: TRBV28
J gene: TRBJ2-2
D gene: TRBD2
clone size: -

CDR3 protein: CASSLVGTLDEQYF
CDR3 DNA: TGTGCCAGCAGCTTAGTAGGGACCTTGGACGAGCAGTACTTC
V gene: TRBV7-9
J gene: TRBJ2-7
D gene: -
clone size: -

CDR3 protein: CSAKGNEQFF
CDR3 DNA: TGCAGTGCTAAGGGCAATGAGCAGTTCTTC
V gene: TRBV20-1
J gene: TRBJ2-1
D gene: -
clone size: -

CDR3 protein: CASTIGLAGGRGTQYF
CDR3 DNA: TGTGCCAGCACGATCGGACTAGCGGGAGGTAGGGGTACGCAGTATTTT
V gene: TRBV27
J gene: TRBJ2-3
D gene: TRBD2
clone size: -

CDR3 protein: CASSVTGRRTDTQYF
CDR3 DNA: TGTGCCAGCAGTGTCACGGGACGGAGAACAGATACGCAGTATTTT
V gene: TRBV2
J gene: TRBJ2-3
D gene: -
clone size: -

CDR3 protein: CASSPPGSVGEQYF
CDR3 DNA: TGTGCCAGCTCACCACCCGGGTCTGTCGGAGAGCAGTACTTC
V gene: TRBV18
J gene: TRBJ2-7
D gene: -
clone size: -

CDR3 protein: CASSLVVRDTGELFF
CDR3 DNA: TGTGCCAGCAGCCTGGTGGTGAGGGACACCGGGGAGCTGTTTTTT
V gene: TRBV5-5
J gene: TRBJ2-2
D gene: -
clone size: once

CDR3 protein: CASSLVTGNTYEQYF
CDR3 DNA: TGCGCCAGCAGCTTGGTGACAGGGAATACCTACGAGCAGTACTTC
V gene: TRBV5-1
J gene: TRBJ2-7
D gene: TRBD1
clone size: -

CDR3 protein: CASGLRTIGGPSYNEQFF
CDR3 DNA: TGTGCTAGTGGTTTGCGGACTATCGGGGGACCCTCCTACAATGAGCAGTTCTTC
V gene: TRBV12-5
J gene: TRBJ2-1
D gene: -
clone size: -

CDR3 protein: CASSENSGNTIYF
CDR3 DNA: TGTGCCAGCAGTGAAAACAGCGGAAACACCATATATTTT
V gene: TRBV2
J gene: TRBJ1-3
D gene: -
clone size: -

CDR3 protein: CASSGSGLSTDTQYF
CDR3 DNA: TGTGCCAGCAGCGGTAGCGGCCTCAGCACAGATACGCAGTATTTT
V gene: TRBV7-2
J gene: TRBJ2-3
D gene: -
clone size: -